This T cell receptor beta chain was documented in a study of vaccination effects on CD4 cells after COVID-19 (dated by TCRdb to between 2021 and 2022). Broadly, across the study: In the ViraFEST assay, PBMC were stimulated with viral peptide pools, and TCR sequencing was then used to find antigen-specific CD4+ T cell clonotypes based on their expansion. Participants received two doses of either the BNT162b2 or the mRNA-1273 mRNA SARS-CoV-2 vaccine. Approximately 2 million PBMC per well were cultured in IMDM with roughly 5% human AB serum, 10 IU/ml IL-2 and gentamicin, plus 10 ug/ml peptides. SARS-CoV-2 spike-specific CD4+ TCR repertoires from before and after mRNA vaccination were compared in COVID-19 convalescent patients and in infection-naive vaccine recipients. The full study included 10 COVID-19 convalescent patients and a handful of SARS-CoV-2-naive healthy vaccine recipients. Cultures from other donors in the study were sequenced with the Oncomine TCR Beta short-read assay on an Illumina iSeq 100.

After less than 13 days of culture, CD4+ T cells were isolated with the EasySep CD4+ T cell isolation kit. Negative nucleocapsid antibody results before and after vaccination confirmed that the healthy vaccine recipients had no prior SARS-CoV-2 infection. Half of the culture medium was replaced with fresh IL-2-containing medium on days 3 and 7. Unless otherwise noted, each peptide stimulation condition was cultured in triplicate wells. Using Ficoll-Paque Plus gradient centrifugation, PBMC were separated from whole blood and then either used fresh or cryopreserved at -140C. The QIAamp micro DNA kit was used to extract genomic DNA from the cultured CD4+ T cells. This clone has only one observation. Its recognized antigen is unknown. It has no much larger one-base neighbor in the sample; base qualities were not kept. General findings and caveats noted by the study authors: Clones induced by infection and clones induced by vaccination both contracted markedly at late timepoints after vaccination, which fits with T cell responses waning over time. Among healthy vaccine recipients, nearly all vaccine-induced clones were SARS-CoV-2 mono-reactive, and only 1 of 255 was cross-reactive with common cold coronaviruses. Limitations of the study were the small number of convalescent patients and the absence of early post-infection timepoints.

To prepare the library, the immunoSEQ multiplex PCR assay was applied. DNA from the cultured and isolated CD4+ T cells underwent TCR beta CDR3 sequencing. Processing in the source paper ran as follows. Non-productive TCR sequences were removed, reads were trimmed to the CDR3 region, and CDR3s of at least 7 amino acids were retained. Antigen-specific clonotypes were identified with the MANAFEST web app by comparing expansion in peptide wells against reference cultures. For clones to be considered positive, expansion at FDR<0.05 versus reference and all other wells, an odds ratio above 5, and a frequency above 0.1% in two replicate wells were required. A clonotype was defined as cross-reactive if the clonotype was significantly expanded both in SARS-CoV-2 spike wells and in at least one common cold coronavirus spike condition. CDR3 similarity was assessed by Levenshtein distance using the stringdist R package, and unrooted trees were constructed with ape in R 3.6.1. This is the immuneACCESS table as TCRdb keeps it, with only in-frame sequences that have V and J called. A part of the clones is gone; compared with another copy, unresolved V genes explain less than half, and the rest is unexplained. V, J and clone size reflect that table, while D and trimming were determined from the DNA. Across this sample there are about 37,000 clones, with about four fifths seen only once. The ten largest clonotypes hold around 3% of the sample.

Germline trimming: 1 base from V, 2 bases from J; junction bases outside gene matches: 5. CDR1 and CDR2, looked up from the germline V gene, are SGHTA and FQGNSA. Measured from the cysteine to the phenylalanine, the CDR3 is 15 residues long. Left in the record is the CDR3 DNA by itself, 45 bases read in frame from the first base. The sequence came from a human donor who received a COVID-19 vaccine. The sample consisted of CD4+ T cells from PBMCs cultured without peptide, taken before COVID-19 vaccination. The V and J genes are TRBV7-2 and TRBJ2-7, with 7 central nucleotides matching TRBD2. Here is the DNA: TGTGCCAGCAGCTTAGTTGGGGGGGATCCCTACGAGCAGTACTTC. The translation is CASSLVGGDPYEQYF.